This T cell receptor beta chain was identified during a study of T cells after yellow fever vaccination. The CDR3 is made up of 15 amino acids. The V end was cut by 1 base, the J end by 2 bases, with 8 bases between. CDR1 and CDR2 from the germline V gene are SGHTA and FQGTGA. By 5'RACE template switching, TCR cDNA was produced, with a universal primer site and UMIs added in the process. TCRdb re-called the 5' RACE reads with MiXCR, one entry per CDR3 protein. The sample lists 450,000 to 550,000 distinct CDR3 sequences, roughly a fifth occurring once. Study results and limitations: Across the CD4 and CD8 compartments, a small share of clonotypes was present in both. Abundant clonotypes (contaminants from the bulk population) could be present in FACS-sorted repertoires. Clones from primary vaccination mostly reappeared after the booster (96% CD4, around 90% CD8).

The table lists this clonotype with a few counts. Its cognate antigen is unknown. The V call is TRBV7-3, the J call TRBJ2-2; no reliable D call. Sequencing was performed on PBMCs, taken 15 days after the yellow fever booster vaccination. This sequence was found in a young man who received the YFV17D yellow fever vaccine. The CDR3 DNA reads TGTGCCAGCAGCTTAAATCCTGGCAACACCGGGGAGCTGTTTTTT. This translates into CASSLNPGNTGELFF.